This T cell receptor beta chain was sequenced in a study of blood T cell repertoires in COVID-19. V was shortened by 6 bases and J by 4 bases, with 7 bases between the two germline ends. The CDR3 length is 12 residues. Germline V gene sequence: CDR1 MNHNY, CDR2 SVGAGI (reference sequence). Only in-frame clones appear in the TCRdb table, and some are missing; sequencing was by immunoSEQ multiplex PCR. This sample has about 170,000 clones, with 88% found just once. The sample was peripheral blood. The chain recombines TRBV6-6 with TRBJ2-4; D perhaps matches TRBD2 (6 bases). The sequence derives from a man aged 55-75 years with acute or convalescent COVID-19. The CDR3 DNA reads as TGTGCCAGCAGCCGGGGGAAAAACATTCAGTACTTC. This translates into CASSRGKNIQYF.